This T cell receptor beta chain was profiled in a study of T cell changes during pregnancy in multiple sclerosis. Sequencing was performed with immunoSEQ multiplex PCR; in TCRdb, only in-frame clones are kept and a portion is missing. Found here are about 73,000 clones, 90% of them singletons; the top ten hold over 7.5%. The CDR3 loop spans 16 amino acids. V shed 11 bases and J 5 bases; nucleotides not matched to a gene: 19. Sequencing used peripheral blood, obtained after pregnancy. This clonotype was obtained from a female donor in good health, enrolled as a control in a pregnancy study. This chain joins TRBV23-1 and TRBJ1-1, with 8 bases identical to TRBD1. TRBV23-1 carries the ORF label, with uncertain function. This CDR3 reads CAGHLGQGGRLTEAFF. As DNA, the CDR3 is TGCGCCGGCCACCTAGGACAGGGAGGCAGGTTGACTGAAGCTTTCTTT.